The next 16 T cell receptor beta chains were all read from a single sample in a study of blood T cells in healthy people across ages. Sample-barcoded 5' priming and a J-beta primer mix drove a second PCR of 7 to 11 cycles. TCRdb processed the 5' RACE reads anew with MiXCR; each CDR3 protein has one entry. This table has 1.5 million to 2 million distinct CDR3 sequences, less than 50% appearing once. The sample consisted of blood. These receptors originate from a middle-aged woman in good health.

This chain joins TRBV6-5 and TRBJ2-5; 12 bases map to TRBD2. CDR3 size: 18 residues. Germline CDR1 MNHEY, CDR2 SVGAGI. V dropped 1 base and J dropped 2; count of bases not matched to a gene: 8. The CDR3 DNA sequence: TGTGCCAGCAGTTACTTAGGACTAGCGGGGATACTACAAGAGACCCAGTACTTC. Translation gives CASSYLGLAGILQETQYF.

This clonotype came up a few times. In DNA, the CDR3 is TGTGCCAGCTCCCTCCCTCTCCAGGAGACCCAGTACTTC. It encodes CASSLPLQETQYF. This sequence joins TRBV18 and TRBJ2-5; D gene unclear. The V end was cut by 6 bases, the J end by 5 bases, with 13 bases between. Germline loops: CDR1 KGHSH, CDR2 LQKENI. CDR3 length equals 13 residues. The whole variable domain, remainder taken from reference TRBV18 and TRBJ2-5, is NAGVMQNPRHLVRRRGQEARLRCSPMKGHSHVYWYRQLPEEGLKFMVYLQKENIIDESGMPKERFSAEFPKEGPSILRIQQVVRGDSAAYFCASSLPLQETQYFGPGTRLLVL.

Regarding this clonotype: Because the CDR3's place on the DNA is in doubt, the DNA is left out and the CDR3 is given as listed by TCRdb. The CDR3 sequence: CISVPEAMGQGVSYEQYF. The chain uses TRBV7-5 and TRBJ2-7; TRBD1 was called by the table and not checked on the DNA. TRBV7-5 is a recognized pseudogene. The CDR3 totals 18 residues, both ends included.

This chain connects TRBV20-1 to TRBJ1-2; D unclear. The CDR3 has 11 residues. Trimming removed 0 bases at V and 4 bases at J, with 3 bases between. Germline V gives CDR1 DFQATT, CDR2 SNEGSKA (reference sequence). The CDR3 sequence: CSARDVYGYTF. The CDR3 bases are TGCAGTGCTAGAGATGTCTATGGCTACACCTTC.

This clonotype was counted a few times. The chain uses TRBV28 and TRBJ1-2; no clear D gene. The CDR3 spans 13 residues. With 5 bases removed from V and 4 bases from J, the gap between germline ends came to 11 bases. Germline V gene lookup returns CDR1 MDHEN and CDR2 SYDVKM. CDR3 sequence: CASSGTGSYGYTF. CDR3 DNA sequence: TGTGCCAGCAGTGGAACGGGATCCTATGGCTACACCTTC.

The chain is built from TRBV27 and TRBJ2-1; D not certain. The germline V and J ends were trimmed by 4 bases and 0 bases, with 13 bases remaining between them. This CDR3 is built from 16 residues. In germline, CDR1 is MNHEY, CDR2 SMNVEV (reference sequence). CDR3 sequence: CASSSTKLSSYNEQFF. In nucleotides, the CDR3 is TGTGCCAGCAGTTCGACAAAATTGAGCTCCTACAATGAGCAGTTCTTC.

The V gene is TRBV6-6, the J gene TRBJ2-6; 10 nucleotides match TRBD1. Trimming took 8 bases from V and 2 from J; bases not matched to a gene: 3. This CDR3 has 15 amino acids. Germline loops: CDR1 MNHNY, CDR2 SVGAGI (reference sequence). CDR3: CASGTGVTGANVLTF. The CDR3 DNA is TGTGCCAGCGGGACAGGGGTGACTGGGGCCAACGTCCTGACTTTC.

V usage is TRBV7-2 and J usage is TRBJ2-5; no clear D gene. This CDR3 comprises 13 residues. Trimming cost V 2 bases and J 11 bases, with 15 bases left between them. Germline lookup yields CDR1 SGHTA and CDR2 FQGNSA. The CDR3 DNA reads as TGTGCCAGCAGCTTACTTTCGGGCGATGGGCAGTACTTC. Protein product: CASSLLSGDGQYF. The variable domain in full, completed from reference TRBV7-2 and TRBJ2-5, reads GAGVSQSPSNKVTEKGKDVELRCDPISGHTALYWYRQSLGQGLEFLIYFQGNSAPDKSGLPSDRFSAERTGGSVSTLTIQRTQQEDSAVYLCASSLLSGDGQYFGPGTRLLVL.

The chain recombines TRBV9 with TRBJ2-3; TRBD1 aligns across 7 bases. There are 16 residues in the CDR3. With V trimmed by 0 bases and J by 2 bases, 6 bases remained unmatched. CDR1 and CDR2 from the germline V gene are SGDLS and YYNGEE. The CDR3 region is CASSVGGGDHTDTQYF. The CDR3, as DNA: TGTGCCAGCAGCGTAGGAGGGGGCGACCACACAGATACGCAGTATTTT. Using reference TRBV9 and TRBJ2-3 for the parts outside the CDR3, the full variable domain is DSGVTQTPKHLITATGQRVTLRCSPRSGDLSVYWYQQSLDQGLQFLIQYYNGEERAKGNILERFSAQQFPDLHSELNLSSLELGDSALYFCASSVGGGDHTDTQYFGPGTRLTVL.

The J gene is TRBJ2-5, the V gene TRBV28; 7 bases fit TRBD2. The CDR3 loop spans 15 amino acids. Unmatched junction bases numbered 7, after V lost 2 bases and J lost 4 bases. The germline V gene has CDR1 MDHEN and CDR2 SYDVKM. CDR3 nucleotides: TGTGCCAGCAGTTTAGCCAGCGGGGTAGGAGAGACCCAGTACTTC. As protein: CASSLASGVGETQYF.

This clonotype came up once. The chain couples TRBV9 to TRBJ1-6; weak D call: TRBD1 (5 bases). The CDR3 has 15 amino acids. Germline CDR1 reads SGDLS; CDR2 reads YYNGEE. V lost 4 bases and J lost 6, with 14 bases in between. CDR3 loop: CASSKAETVNSPLHF. In nucleotides, the CDR3 is TGTGCCAGCAGCAAAGCCGAGACAGTTAATTCACCCCTCCACTTT.

This clonotype was seen a handful of times. The CDR3 sequence: CSVLTGLGNQPQHF. For the CDR3, the DNA is TGCAGCGTCCTGACGGGGCTTGGCAATCAGCCCCAGCATTTT. The rearrangement links TRBV29-1 to TRBJ1-5, with a tentative D call TRBD1 (5 bases). V shed 6 bases and J shed 2 bases, with 14 bases lying between them. This CDR3 has 14 amino acids. Germline CDR1 SQVTM, CDR2 ANQGSEA.

V is TRBV5-1 and J is TRBJ2-5, with D maybe TRBD2 (7 bases). This CDR3 comprises 16 residues. Germline CDR1 and CDR2: SGHRS and YFSETQ. Deletions cut 0 bases from V and 4 bases from J, with 16 bases between. CDR3 in amino acids: CASSLEAGAVGETQYF. In DNA, the CDR3 is TGCGCCAGCAGCTTGGAGGCGGGGGCCGTGGGAGAGACCCAGTACTTC.

This clonotype was observed at least ten times. The rearrangement uses TRBV5-6 and TRBJ2-1; 8 nucleotides align to TRBD1. Trimming cost V 4 bases and J 3 bases; bases outside gene matches: 12. The germline V gene encodes CDR1 SGHDT and CDR2 YYEEEE. The CDR3 is 17 amino acids. The CDR3 DNA sequence: TGTGCCAGCAGCGCTCCCGGGACAGGCGAAATCTACAATGAGCAGTTCTTC. Its translation is CASSAPGTGEIYNEQFF.

The chain carries TRBV6-6 and TRBJ2-1; 12 bases agree with TRBD2. Trimming at V came to 6 bases and at J to 0 bases, leaving 6 bases not matched to a gene. The CDR3 is made up of 17 amino acids. CDR1 is MNHNY and CDR2 is SVGAGI in the germline V gene (reference sequence). Here the CDR3 DNA reads TGTGCCAGCAGCTGGGGACTAGCGGGTGTCTCCTACAATGAGCAGTTCTTC. Translation: CASSWGLAGVSYNEQFF.

The gene calls are TRBV12-3 or TRBV12-4 and TRBJ1-5, with a possible D match to TRBD1 (5 bases). The CDR3 contains 15 residues. With 2 bases removed from V and 3 bases from J, the gap between germline ends came to 11 bases. CDR3 region: CASSLWGRDNQPQHF. As DNA, the CDR3 is TGTGCCAGCAGTTTATGGGGACGGGACAATCAGCCCCAGCATTTT.